Described below is a single T cell receptor (beta chain) sequence and its context. This clonotype appeared a few times. This clone's antigen is unknown. It has no much larger one-base neighbor in the sample; base qualities were not kept. The CDR3 has 12 amino acids, counting the end cysteine and phenylalanine. Solely the CDR3 DNA is kept, with 36 bases framed from the first base. This sample's treatment or condition label indicates: allogeneic hematopoietic cell transplantation with graft depleted of TCRalphabeta T cells and CD19 B cells. The children who served as transplant recipients had been given grafts of TCRalphabeta/CD19-depleted allogeneic hematopoietic cells. This specimen belongs to a study of T-cell reconstitution after alpha-beta-depleted transplantation in children listed by TCRdb under 2016. At the level of the whole study: Using TCR repertoire profiling, the study followed T-cell immune reconstitution in a quantitative way in children after TCRalphabeta/CD19-depleted allogeneic hematopoietic cell transplantation. Study-wide conclusions, independent of this receptor: The apparently early recovery of alphabetaT-cell counts about two months after transplant reportedly depended on only several hundred rapidly expanded clones that came from non-depleted graft cells. Over the following months the frequencies of hyperexpanded clones went down, and after one year T-cell counts and TCRbeta diversity were mostly credited to newly produced T cells. In some patients, the high TCRbeta diversity seen at day 60 was put down to recipient T cells and intrathymic progenitors that had survived conditioning.

Receptor amplification or capture employed PCR. Sequencing was carried out with an Illumina HiSeq 2500. TCR library preparation used molecular barcoding, with unique molecular identifiers applied to normalize quantification of the TCRbeta repertoire. TCRdb passed the public sequencing reads through fastp at Q25 and MiXCR, retaining productive beta sequences. Rows with one shared CDR3 protein collapse into an entry with the most common genes and DNA. Within this sample are a few hundred thousand distinct CDR3 sequences, with roughly 13% of them counted one time only. The leading ten clones occupy 2% to 2.5% of the sample.

The sequence joins TRBV21-1 to TRBJ2-7. TRBV21-1 is a recognized pseudogene. The TCR sequence derives from a male patient younger than 18 who had a stem cell transplant for acute myeloid leukemia, so the T cells may come from the graft donor. Sequencing was performed on PBMCs, mostly from graft donor cells, taken 360 days after TCRalphabeta/CD19-depleted stem cell transplant. This receptor carries the CDR3 CASREISYEQYF. The nucleotide sequence reads as follows: TGTGCCAGCAGGGAGATCTCCTACGAGCAGTACTTC.